This TCR beta chain was sequenced for a study of T cells in Graves' hyperthyroidism and ophthalmopathy. In making diagnoses, clinical symptoms, serum thyroxine and TRAb, thyroid ultrasound and orbital computed tomography were all used. This clonotype showed up many times. The investigators amplified TCR beta CDR3 regions from RNA transcripts. RT-PCR in the first round (using the HTBI primer set) targeted the TCR CDR3. TCRdb independently ran MiXCR on the multiplex PCR reads; one entry per CDR3 protein. The sample carries approximately 370,000 distinct CDR3 sequences, about 15% recorded once. CDR1 is MDHEN, CDR2 SYDVKM, per germline. CDR3 length: 14 residues. The junction had 6 bases not matched to a gene; V was cut back by 7 bases and J by 2 bases.

The chain is built from TRBV28 and TRBJ2-3, with 7 bases identical to TRBD1. Sequenced input: blood. The clonotype comes from a woman in her 30s with Graves' hyperthyroidism that later progressed to Graves' ophthalmopathy. The CDR3 DNA follows: TGTGCCAGCAATTACAGGGGCGACACAGATACGCAGTATTTT. Protein sequence: CASNYRGDTDTQYF.